This TCR beta chain derives from a study of response to subunit inactivated influenza vaccine. Study-level results: A suggestion made by the authors is that each seasonal influenza vaccination recruits few new T cells.

One entry per CDR3 protein results from TCRdb running MiXCR on the RT-PCR reads. The sample lists around 190,000 distinct CDR3 sequences; approximately 14% were seen once. To note about this clonotype: Its antigen is not known.

This TCR was recovered from a man aged 50-59 years who received an inactivated influenza vaccine. The sequencing used CD8+ T cells sorted from PBMCs, collected about 5 days after vaccination.

The CDR3 loop is CASSLYRGEQPQHF. CDR3 DNA: TGTGCCAGCAGTTTATACCGGGGGGAGCAGCCCCAGCATTTT. The chain joins TRBV27 to TRBJ1-5; the D gene is possibly TRBD1 (5 bases). V lost 1 base and J lost 7, with 11 bases in between. CDR3 length: 14 amino acids. The germline CDR1 and CDR2 sequences are MNHEY and SMNVEV (reference sequence).